The TCR beta chain described here comes from a study of blood T cell repertoires in COVID-19. Study-wide context: Sources were T cells, B-cell-depleted T cells, or PBMCs; the material itself was cDNA or gDNA.

The table came from immunoSEQ multiplex PCR; TCRdb's copy has only in-frame clones and leaves some out. The table records about 160,000 clones, roughly nine tenths of them present only once. The CDR3 runs 15 residues. CDR1 LGHNT and CDR2 FRNRAP come from the germline V gene. With V trimmed by 1 base and J by 4 bases, 5 bases remained unmatched. The receptor was derived from a man aged 55 to 70 with active or convalescent COVID-19. Sequencing was carried out using peripheral blood. The rearrangement joins TRBV12-5 to TRBJ1-1, with 8 bases aligning to TRBD1. CDR3 in DNA: TGTGCTAGTGGTTTGGGCGTCCAGGGGGCCACTGAAGCTTTCTTT. Residues: CASGLGVQGATEAFF.